The 23 T cell receptor beta chains reported below all come from one sample, sequenced in a study of T cell changes during pregnancy in multiple sclerosis. Generated by immunoSEQ multiplex PCR, the TCRdb table keeps only in-frame clones and is missing some. The data hold tens of thousands of clones, with less than 90% observed a single time. The source was peripheral blood, collected before pregnancy. The receptor source for this set is a female donor with multiple sclerosis, enrolled in a pregnancy study.

V usage is TRBV10-3 and J usage is TRBJ2-1, with 9 bases lining up with TRBD2. In germline, CDR1 is ENHRY, CDR2 SYGVKD. V was clipped by 7 bases and J by 1 base; unmatched bases: 5. The CDR3 extends over 15 amino acids. For the CDR3, the DNA is TGTGCCATCATTCAGGCGGGAGGGTCCTACAATGAGCAGTTCTTC. This codes for CAIIQAGGSYNEQFF.

The chain combines TRBV5-1 with TRBJ1-1, with D possibly matching TRBD1 (5 bases). V lost 0 bases to trimming and J lost 10 bases, with 13 bases between them. Germline CDR1 and CDR2: SGHRS and YFSETQ. The CDR3 extends over 13 amino acids. CDR3 protein: CASSLDGQRRAFF. CDR3 DNA: TGCGCCAGCAGCTTGGACGGACAAAGGAGAGCTTTCTTT.

This chain joins TRBV10-2 and TRBJ2-7; TRBD2 might be the D (5 bases). This CDR3 has 14 residues. Germline V gene data show CDR1 as WSHSY and CDR2 as SAAADI. Trimming shortened V by 3 bases and J by 4 bases, and 13 bases separated the two germline ends. The DNA of the CDR3 is TGCGCCAGCAGTGACGGTACGTGGGAGTACGAGCAGTACTTC. Translated, it gives CASSDGTWEYEQYF.

This chain connects TRBV12-2 to TRBJ2-2; the tabulated D call, TRBD2, remains unverified against the DNA. TRBV12-2 is recorded as a pseudogene. This CDR3 is built from 16 residues. CDR3 nucleotide sequence: TGTGCAAGTCGCTTCCCCCTACTAGAGGGCGACGGGGAGCTGTTTTTT. Protein sequence: CASRFPLLEGDGELFF.

The chain links TRBV5-1 to TRBJ2-6, with D possibly being TRBD1 (5 bases). The CDR3 extends over 17 amino acids. The ends were cut back, 4 bases at V and 0 bases at J, with 14 bases in the middle. Germline CDR1 SGHRS, CDR2 YFSETQ. Here the CDR3 DNA reads TGCGCCAGCAGCCCGACAGTTACCTACTCTGGGGCCAACGTCCTGACTTTC. Protein sequence: CASSPTVTYSGANVLTF.

The chain is built from TRBV2 and TRBJ1-1; 9 nucleotides line up with TRBD1. The V segment lost 6 bases and the J segment 1 base; nucleotides outside the gene matches: 6. In germline, CDR1 is SNHLY, CDR2 FYNNEI. This CDR3 comprises 15 residues. This CDR3 is CASRNGQGPNTEAFF. The CDR3 DNA sequence: TGTGCCAGCAGGAACGGACAGGGGCCGAACACTGAAGCTTTCTTT.

V gene TRBV9 combines with J gene TRBJ2-2; TRBD1 aligns across 8 bases. V lost 3 bases and J lost 0; bases outside the gene matches: 10. Germline lookup yields CDR1 SGDLS and CDR2 YYNGEE. The CDR3 is 18 residues long. This CDR3 reads CASSGEARGLANTGELFF. The DNA of the CDR3 is TGTGCCAGCAGCGGGGAGGCCAGGGGGCTCGCGAACACCGGGGAGCTGTTTTTT.

The chain has TRBV7-8 and TRBJ2-1, with 15 bases aligning to TRBD2. The CDR3 spans 16 residues. Trimming removed 1 base from V and 7 bases from J; junction bases left unmatched: 2. CDR1 SGHVS and CDR2 FQNEAQ come from the germline V gene. The CDR3 DNA follows: TGTGCCAGCAGCTTAGGGACTAGCGGGAGGGGGAATGAGCAGTTCTTC. This sequence encodes CASSLGTSGRGNEQFF.

DNA of the CDR3: TGTGCCAGCAGCGTTGGCAAAAGCGGGGAGCTGTTTTTT. Its protein is CASSVGKSGELFF. The V and J genes are TRBV9 and TRBJ2-2; D not resolved. The ends were cut back, 2 bases at V and 7 bases at J, with 9 bases in the middle. This CDR3 has 13 amino acids. Germline V gene data show CDR1 as SGDLS and CDR2 as YYNGEE.

The chain carries TRBV9 and TRBJ2-6, with TRBD1 as a possible D gene (6 bases). Germline CDR1 is SGDLS and CDR2 is YYNGEE. Trimming cost V 3 bases and J 4 bases, with 14 bases left between them. The CDR3 spans 16 residues. DNA for the CDR3: TGTGCCAGCAGCGGAGATCCCGACAGGGGGGCCAACGTCCTGACTTTC. This encodes CASSGDPDRGANVLTF. The full variable domain, rest sourced from reference TRBV9 and TRBJ2-6, is DSGVTQTPKHLITATGQRVTLRCSPRSGDLSVYWYQQSLDQGLQFLIQYYNGEERAKGNILERFSAQQFPDLHSELNLSSLELGDSALYFCASSGDPDRGANVLTFGAGSRLTVL.

J is TRBJ1-2 and V is TRBV7-3; D is perhaps TRBD1 (6 bases). Looked up from germline, CDR1 is SGHTA and CDR2 is FQGTGA. V shed 6 bases and J shed 8 bases, with 16 bases lying between them. The CDR3 runs 13 residues. The CDR3 coding sequence is TGTGCCAGCAGTCTGTCAGGGGTTGAAGGCTACACCTTC. This codes for CASSLSGVEGYTF.

The chain uses TRBV19 and TRBJ2-2; 9 bases are shared with TRBD2. Losses at the gene ends were 8 bases for V and 6 bases for J; bases not matched to a gene: 16. CDR3 size: 17 residues. Germline values: CDR1 LNHDA, CDR2 SQIVND (reference sequence). The CDR3 DNA sequence: TGTGCCAGTGGCAGGTCTTGGCGGGGGGGCCAGGCCGGGGAGCTGTTTTTT. It translates to CASGRSWRGGQAGELFF. Full variable domain (remainder filled in from reference TRBV19 and TRBJ2-2): DGGITQSPKYLFRKEGQNVTLSCEQNLNHDAMYWYRQDPGQGLRLIYYSQIVNDFQKGDIAEGYSVSREKKESFPLTVTSAQKNPTAFYLCASGRSWRGGQAGELFFGEGSRLTVL.

The rearrangement links TRBV4-1 to TRBJ2-7, with TRBD2 matching over 7 bases. CDR1 and CDR2 from the germline V gene are MGHRA and YSYEKL. The CDR3 is 16 amino acids. The junction had 8 bases not matched to a gene; V was cut back by 2 bases and J by 1 base. This CDR3 reads CASSQPLAEGSYEQYF. The CDR3 nucleotides are TGCGCCAGCAGCCAACCGCTAGCGGAGGGGTCCTACGAGCAGTACTTC.

The rearrangement links TRBV18 to TRBJ2-7; 8 bases line up with TRBD2. Trimming removed 6 bases from V and 1 base from J; junction bases left unmatched: 8. Germline V gene data show CDR1 as KGHSH and CDR2 as LQKENI. The CDR3 is 15 amino acids. The CDR3 spells CASSPAGGPSYEQYF. CDR3 bases: TGTGCCAGCTCCCCCGCGGGGGGCCCGTCCTACGAGCAGTACTTC.

This sequence joins TRBV15 and TRBJ2-7, with D maybe TRBD1 (5 bases). V lost 0 bases to trimming and J lost 4 bases, with 19 bases between them. The CDR3 sequence is 17 residues long. Germline V CDR1 and CDR2: LNHNV, YYDKDF (reference sequence). The CDR3 DNA sequence: TGTGCCACCAGCAGAGATTTGGGGCGCAGCACAAGTTACGAGCAGTACTTC. Translating it yields CATSRDLGRSTSYEQYF.

This clone is a singleton in its sample. This rearrangement joins TRBV2 to TRBJ1-2; no reliable D call. Trimming shortened V by 0 bases and J by 8 bases, and 7 bases separated the two germline ends. Per the germline V gene, CDR1 is SNHLY and CDR2 is FYNNEI. The CDR3 is 12 amino acids. The CDR3 sequence is CASSEARRGYTF. The CDR3 nucleotides are TGTGCCAGCAGTGAAGCGCGGAGAGGCTACACCTTC.

This rearrangement joins TRBV7-9 to TRBJ2-4; the D gene is possibly TRBD2 (6 bases). Trimming cost V 1 base and J 1 base, with 11 bases left between them. There are 16 residues in the CDR3. CDR1 is SEHNR, CDR2 FQNEAQ, per germline (reference sequence). CDR3 DNA: TGTGCCAGCAGCTTAGGTCCGGGAGCGGCCAAAAACATTCAGTACTTC. It encodes CASSLGPGAAKNIQYF.

The J gene is TRBJ1-2, the V gene TRBV28; 10 bases are a match to TRBD1. Trimming removed 4 bases from V and 0 bases from J; junction bases left unmatched: 8. The CDR3 is 17 residues long. Germline V gene data show CDR1 as MDHEN and CDR2 as SYDVKM. The CDR3 is CASSSGTGALANYGYTF. CDR3 sequence (DNA): TGTGCCAGCAGTTCCGGGACAGGGGCGTTAGCTAACTATGGCTACACCTTC.

The gene calls are TRBV5-8 and TRBJ2-1; TRBD2 agrees at 7 bases. Trimming cost V 5 bases and J 5 bases; bases outside gene matches: 7. The CDR3 sequence is 14 residues long. The germline gives CDR1 SGHTS, CDR2 YDEGEE. The CDR3: CASSFSSGHNEQFF. In DNA, the CDR3 is TGTGCCAGCAGTTTCTCTAGCGGTCACAATGAGCAGTTCTTC.

The chain carries TRBV6-1 and TRBJ1-1, with D unresolved. The CDR3 spans 18 residues. V lost 2 bases and J lost 5, with 24 bases in between. The germline V gene encodes CDR1 MNHNS and CDR2 SASEGT. CDR3 DNA sequence: TGTGCCAGCAGTGAATTTAGCCAGCTTAACCTTTCGCCAACTGAAGCTTTCTTT. Encoded protein: CASSEFSQLNLSPTEAFF.

The V and J genes are TRBV2 and TRBJ1-5, with TRBD1 matching 7 bases. Unmatched junction bases numbered 6, after V lost 7 bases and J lost 6 bases. CDR1 and CDR2 (germline): SNHLY, FYNNEI. The CDR3 covers 13 residues. Here the CDR3 DNA reads TGTGCCAGCAATCAGGGGGGTGGTCAGCCCCAGCATTTT. It encodes CASNQGGGQPQHF.

Note on this clone: Other DNA sequences in this sample translate to the same CDR3. V is TRBV7-2 and J is TRBJ2-2; TRBD1 might be the D (5 bases). The CDR3 runs 12 residues. Germline V gene sequence: CDR1 SGHTA, CDR2 FQGNSA. The V and J ends lost 2 bases and 7 bases respectively, with 5 bases between them. In DNA, the CDR3 is TGTGCCAGCAGCTTAAGGGGCGGGGAGCTGTTTTTT. Protein sequence: CASSLRGGELFF.

The chain is built from TRBV18 and TRBJ1-4; D remains unclear. This CDR3 is built from 14 residues. V lost 3 bases, J lost 3 bases, and 8 bases lay in between. Germline lookup yields CDR1 KGHSH and CDR2 LQKENI. This CDR3 is CASSPASANEKLFF. Written as DNA, the CDR3 is TGTGCCAGCTCACCCGCGAGCGCTAATGAAAAACTGTTTTTT.